This T cell receptor beta chain was identified in a study of T cell responses to AZD1222 COVID-19 vaccine. Generated by immunoSEQ multiplex PCR, the TCRdb table keeps only in-frame clones and is missing some. The sample has some 130,000 clones, roughly 92% seen once. General study points: Spike-wide vaccine-associated CD4 TCRs dominated at 160-218 and 743-854. Baseline seropositives among AZD1222 recipients totaled only five to seven.

The germline CDR1 and CDR2 sequences are SNHLY and FYNNEI. This CDR3 has 15 amino acids. J was trimmed by 1 base and V by 7 bases; bases with no gene match: 5. As concerns this clone: The antigen is unknown.

The chain has TRBV2 and TRBJ2-2; 8 bases line up with TRBD1. This sample comprised peripheral blood, obtained 28 days after the second AZD1222 dose. The receptor was derived from an adult who received the AZD1222 COVID-19 vaccine. CDR3 sequence: CASTEDRVNTGELFF. As DNA, the CDR3 is TGTGCCAGCACAGAGGACAGGGTGAACACCGGGGAGCTGTTTTTT.